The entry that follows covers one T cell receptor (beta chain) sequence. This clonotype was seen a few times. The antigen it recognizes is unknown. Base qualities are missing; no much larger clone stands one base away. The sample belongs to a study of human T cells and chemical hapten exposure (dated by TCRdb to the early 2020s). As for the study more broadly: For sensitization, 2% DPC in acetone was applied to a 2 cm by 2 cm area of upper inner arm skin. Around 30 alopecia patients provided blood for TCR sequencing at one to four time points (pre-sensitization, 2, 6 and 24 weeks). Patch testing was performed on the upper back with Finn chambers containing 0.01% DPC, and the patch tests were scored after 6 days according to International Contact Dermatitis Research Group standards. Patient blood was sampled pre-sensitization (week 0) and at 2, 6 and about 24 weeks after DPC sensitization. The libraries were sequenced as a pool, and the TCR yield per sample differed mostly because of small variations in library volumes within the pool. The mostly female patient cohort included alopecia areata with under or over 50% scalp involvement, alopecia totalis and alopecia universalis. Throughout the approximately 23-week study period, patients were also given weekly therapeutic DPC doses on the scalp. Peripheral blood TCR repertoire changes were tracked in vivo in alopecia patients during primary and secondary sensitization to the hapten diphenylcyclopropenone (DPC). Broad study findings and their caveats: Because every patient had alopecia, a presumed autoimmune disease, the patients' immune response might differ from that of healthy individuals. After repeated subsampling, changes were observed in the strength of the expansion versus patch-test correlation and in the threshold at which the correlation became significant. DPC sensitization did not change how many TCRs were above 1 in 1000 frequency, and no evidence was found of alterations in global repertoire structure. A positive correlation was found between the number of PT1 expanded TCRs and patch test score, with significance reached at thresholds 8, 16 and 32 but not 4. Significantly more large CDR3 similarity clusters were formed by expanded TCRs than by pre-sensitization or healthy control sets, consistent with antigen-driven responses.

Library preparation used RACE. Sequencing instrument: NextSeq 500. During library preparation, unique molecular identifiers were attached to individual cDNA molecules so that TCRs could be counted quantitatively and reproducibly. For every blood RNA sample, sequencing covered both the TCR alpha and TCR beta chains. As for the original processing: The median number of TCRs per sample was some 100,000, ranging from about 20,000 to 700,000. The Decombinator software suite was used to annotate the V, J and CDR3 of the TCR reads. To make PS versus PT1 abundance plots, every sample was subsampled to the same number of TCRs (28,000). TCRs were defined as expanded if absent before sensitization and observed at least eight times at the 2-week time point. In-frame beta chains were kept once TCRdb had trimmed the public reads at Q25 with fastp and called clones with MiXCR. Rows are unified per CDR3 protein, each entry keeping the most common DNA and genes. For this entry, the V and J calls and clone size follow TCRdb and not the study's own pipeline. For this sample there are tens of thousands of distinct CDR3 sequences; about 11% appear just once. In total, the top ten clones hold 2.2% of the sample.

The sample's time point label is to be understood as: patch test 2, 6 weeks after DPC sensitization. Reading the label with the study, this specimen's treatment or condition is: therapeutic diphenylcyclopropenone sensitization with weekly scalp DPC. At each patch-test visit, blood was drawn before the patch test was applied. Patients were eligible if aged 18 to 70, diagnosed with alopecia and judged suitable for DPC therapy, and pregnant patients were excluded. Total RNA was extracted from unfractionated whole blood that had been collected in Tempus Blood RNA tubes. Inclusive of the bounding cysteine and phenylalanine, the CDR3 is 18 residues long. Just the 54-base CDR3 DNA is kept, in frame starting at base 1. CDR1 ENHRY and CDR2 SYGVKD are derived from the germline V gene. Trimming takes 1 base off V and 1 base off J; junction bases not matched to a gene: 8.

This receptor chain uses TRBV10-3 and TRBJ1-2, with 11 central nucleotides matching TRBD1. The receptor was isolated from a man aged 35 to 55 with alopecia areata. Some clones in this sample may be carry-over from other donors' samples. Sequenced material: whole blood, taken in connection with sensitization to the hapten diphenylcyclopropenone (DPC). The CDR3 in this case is CAISELISGTGGNYGYTF. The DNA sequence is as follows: TGTGCCATCAGTGAGTTAATCTCCGGGACAGGGGGTAACTATGGCTACACCTTC.